A single TCR beta chain is shown here with its context. The antigen is not known. The data stem from a study of T cells expressing NK-cell markers. Study-wide background: Serological testing identified most of the eight sequenced donors as HCMV-seropositive and one as seronegative.

Study-level findings and limits: Topping the CD3+CD56-NKG2C+ fraction as well were these clonotypes, in a handful of donors.

The CDR3 sequence is 12 residues long. Germline CDR1 DFQATT, CDR2 SNEGSKA (reference sequence). The authors generated TCR beta cDNA through 5'RACE template switching with UMIs. With the 5' RACE reads reprocessed, TCRdb shows one record per CDR3 protein and no DNA. This sample's clone table lists roughly 180,000 distinct CDR3 sequences. V usage is TRBV20-1 and J usage is TRBJ1-4. The TCR was taken from a woman between 18 and 70 years old in good health. Sample: blood T cells: a sorted CD56 or NKG2C T cell subset, CD4+ or CD8+ T cells, or bulk PBMC T cells (not recorded which). CDR3 residues: CSDEGRDEKLFF.